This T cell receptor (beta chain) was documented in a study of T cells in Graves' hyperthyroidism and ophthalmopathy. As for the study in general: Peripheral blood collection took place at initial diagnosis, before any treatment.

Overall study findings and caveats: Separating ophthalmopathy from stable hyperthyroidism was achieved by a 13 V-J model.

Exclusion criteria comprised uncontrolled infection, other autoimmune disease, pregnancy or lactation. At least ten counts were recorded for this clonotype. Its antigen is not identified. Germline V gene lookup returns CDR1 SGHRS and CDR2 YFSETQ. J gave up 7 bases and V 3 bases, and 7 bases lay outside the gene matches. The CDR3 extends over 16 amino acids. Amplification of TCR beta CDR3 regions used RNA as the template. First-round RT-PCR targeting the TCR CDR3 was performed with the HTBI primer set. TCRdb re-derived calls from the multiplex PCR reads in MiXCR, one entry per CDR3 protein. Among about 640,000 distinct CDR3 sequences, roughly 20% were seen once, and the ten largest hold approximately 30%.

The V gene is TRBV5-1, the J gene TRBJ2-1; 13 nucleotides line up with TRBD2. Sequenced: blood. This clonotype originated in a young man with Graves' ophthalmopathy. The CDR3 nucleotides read TGCGCCAGCAGCTCCGGACTAGCGGGAGATCGAAATGAGCAGTTCTTC. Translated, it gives CASSSGLAGDRNEQFF. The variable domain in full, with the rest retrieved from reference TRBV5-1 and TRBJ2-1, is KAGVTQTPRYLIKTRGQQVTLSCSPISGHRSVSWYQQTPGQGLQFLFEYFSETQRNKGNFPGRFSGRQFSNSRSEMNVSTLELGDSALYLCASSSGLAGDRNEQFFGPGTRLTVL.